This record covers a single T cell receptor beta chain. Its antigen is not known. The ends lost 7 bases at V and 5 bases at J; junction bases unmatched: 9. This CDR3 contains 15 residues. Germline values: CDR1 SEHNR, CDR2 FQNEAQ (reference sequence). This entry comes from a study of shared clonotypes between healthy human individuals. Broader study findings: Among the subsets, naive ones generally showed larger estimated richness than memory ones. Naive CD4 clonotype sharing across four donors was 4.5% to 6%.

In the CD4+ fraction, cells were divided into CD45RA+ naive and CD45RA-negative memory subsets. This table comes from immunoSEQ multiplex PCR, and its TCRdb copy is limited to in-frame clones, with some not included. The sample contains millions of clones, 85% to 95% of which appear only once. The rearrangement joins TRBV7-9 to TRBJ2-5, with 11 positions matching TRBD2. Sample: naive CD4+ T cells sorted from blood. The subset here: CD45RA+ positively selected. The TCR sequence derives from a man younger than 35 in good health. The CDR3 region has the DNA TGTGCCAGCACCCACATAGCGGGAGGGGAGGAGACCCAGTACTTC. Protein product: CASTHIAGGEETQYF.